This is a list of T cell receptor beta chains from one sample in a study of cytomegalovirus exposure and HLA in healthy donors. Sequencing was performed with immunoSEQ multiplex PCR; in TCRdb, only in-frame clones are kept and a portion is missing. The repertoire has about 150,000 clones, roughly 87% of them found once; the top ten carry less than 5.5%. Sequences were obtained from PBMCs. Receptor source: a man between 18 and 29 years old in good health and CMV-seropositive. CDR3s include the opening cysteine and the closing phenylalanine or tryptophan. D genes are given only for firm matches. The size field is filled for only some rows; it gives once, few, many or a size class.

TGTGCCAGCAGCCCTCGAACCGGGACAGGGCACCACGAGCAGTACTTC | CASSPRTGTGHHEQYF | TRBD1 | TRBJ2-7 | TRBV14 | -
TGCGCCAGCAGCCCCGGTGCAACTAATGAAAAACTGTTTTTT | CASSPGATNEKLFF | - | TRBJ1-4 | TRBV5-1 | few
TGTGCCAGCAACGGGGGAGAGGTAGGCGAGCAGTACTTC | CASNGGEVGEQYF | - | TRBJ2-7 | TRBV2 | once
TGTGCCTGGACCTACGTGGGACTAGCTGTCCGGGAGACCCAGTACTTC | CAWTYVGLAVRETQYF | TRBD2 | TRBJ2-5 | TRBV30 | -
TGTGCCAGCAGCTTAGTTGCGGGGGCGAACACTGAAGCTTTCTTT | CASSLVAGANTEAFF | - | TRBJ1-1 | TRBV7-2 | -
TGTGCCAGCAGCTTAGATGACAGGGGGGACGAGCAGTACTTC | CASSLDDRGDEQYF | TRBD1 | TRBJ2-7 | TRBV11-2 | many
TGTGCCAGCAGATTAGCGGGAGGGCCTAACGAGCAGTACTTC | CASRLAGGPNEQYF | TRBD2 | TRBJ2-7 | TRBV27 | -
TGTGCCAGCAAGGACGCGGGGGCCCCTTACGAGCAGTACTTC | CASKDAGAPYEQYF | - | TRBJ2-7 | TRBV27 | -
TGTGCCAGCAGCGCCCCCCCCAAAATTGGGGGGTTTCTGATGAACACTGAAGCTTTCTTT | CASSAPPKIGGFLMNTEAFF | - | TRBJ1-1 | TRBV2 | -
TGTGCCAGCAGCTTAGCGCAGAGCGGGCAGCCCCAGCATTTT | CASSLAQSGQPQHF | - | TRBJ1-5 | TRBV7-9 | -
TGTGCCAGCAGCTCGGGACAGGGAACCTACGAGCAGTACTTC | CASSSGQGTYEQYF | TRBD1 | TRBJ2-7 | TRBV5-5 | -
TGTGCCAGCAGCCACGGGACAGGTCAGAACACTGAAGCTTTCTTT | CASSHGTGQNTEAFF | TRBD1 | TRBJ1-1 | TRBV4-2 | -
TGTGCCAGCAGTTACACAGCGGACTATGGCTACACCTTC | CASSYTADYGYTF | - | TRBJ1-2 | TRBV6-5 | once
TGCGCCAGCAGCCAACCTAGGGGATTTCTCTCTGGGGCCAACGTCCTGACTTTC | CASSQPRGFLSGANVLTF | - | TRBJ2-6 | TRBV4-1 | -
TGTGCCAGCAGCGGGTCTATAGCGGGGGACTCCTACGAGCAGTACTTC | CASSGSIAGDSYEQYF | TRBD2 | TRBJ2-7 | TRBV9 | -
TGTGCCAGCAGCCCTAGGTTGGTCGGGGAGACCCAGTACTTC | CASSPRLVGETQYF | - | TRBJ2-5 | TRBV7-6 | -
TGTGCCAGCAGCCAGTCGAGCAATCAGCCCCAGCATTTT | CASSQSSNQPQHF | - | TRBJ1-5 | TRBV25-1 | -
TGTGCCAGCAGCGTAACAGAGAACACTGAAGCTTTCTTT | CASSVTENTEAFF | - | TRBJ1-1 | TRBV7-9 | -
TGTGCCAGCAGTGATATTACGGGGGTTAGCAATCAGCCCCAGCATTTT | CASSDITGVSNQPQHF | - | TRBJ1-5 | TRBV6-1 | -
TGTGCCTTGGACAGGCTAGAGACTGAAGCTTTCTTT | CALDRLETEAFF | TRBD1 | TRBJ1-1 | TRBV30 | once
TGCGCCAGCAGCTTGGAAGCGGGGGGGTACAATGAGCAGTTCTTC | CASSLEAGGYNEQFF | TRBD2 | TRBJ2-1 | TRBV5-1 | once
TGTGCCAGCAGCACCGACAGGGGACGGTACGAGCAGTACTTC | CASSTDRGRYEQYF | TRBD1 | TRBJ2-7 | TRBV7-9 | -
TGTGCCAGCAGTTTATTAGCAGCTCAGACCGGGGAGCTGTTTTTT | CASSLLAAQTGELFF | - | TRBJ2-2 | TRBV28 | many
TGTGCCAGCAGCCTGCGACAGGGGAAGTTTACCCACTATGGCTACACCTTC | CASSLRQGKFTHYGYTF | TRBD1 | TRBJ1-2 | TRBV11-2 | once
TGTGCCTGGAGTGTACCGAGGGGCAATCAGCCCCAGCATTTT | CAWSVPRGNQPQHF | - | TRBJ1-5 | TRBV30 | -
TGTGCCAGCAGCTTAGGACCAAGGGGGGAAGCTTTCTTT | CASSLGPRGEAFF | - | TRBJ1-1 | TRBV11-2 | -
TGTGCCATCACAATAGACAGAAGAGGCTACACCTTC | CAITIDRRGYTF | - | TRBJ1-2 | TRBV10-3 | -
TGTGCTAGTGGACCGGGACATGGTTATTCACCCCTCCACTTT | CASGPGHGYSPLHF | - | TRBJ1-6 | TRBV12-5 | -
TGTGCCAGCTCACCATCACATTCCGGGACAGGGAAACACGAGCAGTACTTC | CASSPSHSGTGKHEQYF | TRBD1 | TRBJ2-7 | TRBV18 | -
TGTGCCAGCAGCTTGGCCGTGGGAGCCTTAGACACAGATACGCAGTATTTT | CASSLAVGALDTDTQYF | - | TRBJ2-3 | TRBV5-8 | -
TGTGCCAGCAGCTCTTACAGAGCAGAAGCTTTCTTT | CASSSYRAEAFF | - | TRBJ1-1 | TRBV7-2 | -
TGCGCCAGCAGCTCCGGCCCGACAGGACCCGGGACTAGCGAAAATGAGCAGTTCTTC | CASSSGPTGPGTSENEQFF | TRBD2 | TRBJ2-1 | TRBV5-1 | -
TGTGCCAGCAGCGCCAAGGGGTTGAACACTGAAGCTTTCTTT | CASSAKGLNTEAFF | - | TRBJ1-1 | TRBV9 | -
TGTGCCAGCAGTGAGACGGGGAAAGCTAACTATGGCTACACCTTC | CASSETGKANYGYTF | - | TRBJ1-2 | TRBV6-1 | -
TGTGCCAGCAGCTTAGATTCGAGGGAAGCTTTCTTT | CASSLDSREAFF | - | TRBJ1-1 | TRBV11-3 | -
TGTGCCAGCAGTGAGGTGGGGGCGGTTGGCTATGGCTACACCTTC | CASSEVGAVGYGYTF | - | TRBJ1-2 | TRBV6-1 | few
TGTGCCAGCAGCACAGTAAACGGCGGGGAGTTTCGGAATGAGCAGTTCTTC | CASSTVNGGEFRNEQFF | - | TRBJ2-1 | TRBV7-9 | -
TGTGCCAGCAGTGAAAGGTGGCAGGGGGCTTTTCAGCCCCAGCATTTT | CASSERWQGAFQPQHF | TRBD1 | TRBJ1-5 | TRBV6-1 | -
TGTGCCTCCCGTTCCAGGCAAGGCCCTGGAAACACCATATATTTT | CASRSRQGPGNTIYF | - | TRBJ1-3 | TRBV19 | once
TGTGCCAGCAGTTTAGCGGGTATCAATGAGCAGTTCTTC | CASSLAGINEQFF | - | TRBJ2-1 | TRBV28 | -
TGTGCCAGCAGGGCTGGCGGAAATAGCTACGAGCAGTACTTC | CASRAGGNSYEQYF | - | TRBJ2-7 | TRBV2 | -
TGTGCCAGCTTACAGGGCAATGAGCAGTTCTTC | CASLQGNEQFF | - | TRBJ2-1 | TRBV5-6 | -
TGTGCCATCAGGGGACAGGGAGGGCCCCAGCATTTT | CAIRGQGGPQHF | TRBD1 | TRBJ1-5 | TRBV10-3 | -
TGCGCCAGCAGAAACAGGGGCGACAACACCGGGGAGCTGTTTTTT | CASRNRGDNTGELFF | TRBD1 | TRBJ2-2 | TRBV5-1 | -
TGTGCCAGTAGTAAGCTGGACTTTCGGGTCGGCAGAGGGGCCAACGTCCTGACTTTC | CASSKLDFRVGRGANVLTF | - | TRBJ2-6 | TRBV19 | -
TGCAGCGCCCCCGTGGGGGGGGGTTACAATGAGCAGTTCTTC | CSAPVGGGYNEQFF | TRBD2 | TRBJ2-1 | TRBV29-1 | once
TGTGCCAGCCGGACCTACCTTGGGGGGTTCACCGGGGAGCTGTTTTTT | CASRTYLGGFTGELFF | - | TRBJ2-2 | TRBV28 | -
TGCAGCGTTCTCCAGGCCGTCTCCTACGAGCAGTACTTC | CSVLQAVSYEQYF | - | TRBJ2-7 | TRBV29-1 | -
TGCGCCAGCAGCTTAGAATCAGGGCCGCACACTGAAGCTTTCTTT | CASSLESGPHTEAFF | - | TRBJ1-1 | TRBV5-1 | -
TGCGCCAGCAGCCAAGGTCTGCGGGACGGGAGCTCCTACGAGCAGTACTTC | CASSQGLRDGSSYEQYF | - | TRBJ2-7 | TRBV4-1 | -
TGTGCCAGCAGCTTAGAACAGGGGCTATACGGCGAGCAGTACTTC | CASSLEQGLYGEQYF | TRBD1 | TRBJ2-7 | TRBV7-9 | -
TGCGCCAGCAATACCGGACTAGCGGGAGCAGATACGCAGTATTTT | CASNTGLAGADTQYF | TRBD2 | TRBJ2-3 | TRBV10-2 | once
TGTGCCAGCGGGGACAGTGGGGGGGAAAAACTGTTTTTT | CASGDSGGEKLFF | TRBD1 | TRBJ1-4 | TRBV13 | -
TGTGCCAGCAGTTCGTCAGCGGGCTTCACAGATACGCAGTATTTT | CASSSSAGFTDTQYF | - | TRBJ2-3 | TRBV27 | -